This is a list of T cell receptor beta chains from one sample in a study of blood T cell repertoires in COVID-19. Sequenced by immunoSEQ multiplex PCR; TCRdb stores in-frame clones only, minus some. The profile shows about 200,000 clones, 85% of them singletons. Input material: peripheral blood. The receptors were gathered from a man in his 60s with COVID-19, enrolled during active disease. The CDR3 runs from the conserved cysteine through the conserved F or W. The D gene is left open where the match is weak. Expanded clones get a size class; other rows say once, few or many, or leave the size out.

DNA: TGCGCCAGCAGCTTTAGTAGAAATGAGCAGTTCTTC
CDR3: CASSFSRNEQFF
size: .
D: .
V: TRBV5-1
J: TRBJ2-1

DNA: TGTGCCAGCAGCGTAGCAGGCTCCCGTTCCTACGAGCAGTACTTC
CDR3: CASSVAGSRSYEQYF
size: .
D: .
V: TRBV9
J: TRBJ2-7

DNA: TGTGCCAGCAGTCGGGGAGGGGGTCTTAATAGCAATCAGCCCCAGCATTTT
CDR3: CASSRGGGLNSNQPQHF
size: once
D: .
V: TRBV2
J: TRBJ1-5

DNA: TGTGCCATCAGTGACAGGGTGAACACTGAAGCTTTCTTT
CDR3: CAISDRVNTEAFF
size: .
D: .
V: TRBV10-3
J: TRBJ1-1

DNA: TGTGCCAGCAGCTTAGCTCGACAGGGGGAACGTTGGTACTTC
CDR3: CASSLARQGERWYF
size: .
D: TRBD1
V: TRBV7-2
J: TRBJ2-7

DNA: TGCGCCAGCAGCTTGGAAGGGCGGGGAGACTACGAGGAGCAGTACTTC
CDR3: CASSLEGRGDYEEQYF
size: .
D: .
V: TRBV5-1
J: TRBJ2-7

DNA: TGTGCCAGCAGTCGAGGCGGAGGGGGCGAGAATTCACCCCTCCACTTT
CDR3: CASSRGGGGENSPLHF
size: .
D: TRBD1
V: TRBV2
J: TRBJ1-6

DNA: TGTGCCTGGACGGGACAGGGAGGCCAAGAGACCCAGTACTTC
CDR3: CAWTGQGGQETQYF
size: once
D: TRBD1
V: TRBV30
J: TRBJ2-5

DNA: TGTGCCAGCAGCCACAGGGACAGAGAAAACACCGGGGAGCTGTTTTTT
CDR3: CASSHRDRENTGELFF
size: .
D: TRBD1
V: TRBV3-1/TRBV3-2
J: TRBJ2-2

DNA: TGCAGCGTTGCTACAGGGGGCTACGAGCAGTACTTC
CDR3: CSVATGGYEQYF
size: .
D: TRBD1
V: TRBV29-1
J: TRBJ2-7

DNA: TGTGCCAGCAGTGAGCGGGGAGCACCCCTCCACTTT
CDR3: CASSERGAPLHF
size: .
D: .
V: TRBV6-1
J: TRBJ1-6

DNA: TGTGCCAGCAGCGCTGAATTTGGAGTGACCTACGAGCAGTACTTC
CDR3: CASSAEFGVTYEQYF
size: .
D: .
V: TRBV9
J: TRBJ2-7

DNA: TGTGCCAGCAGCTTAGGACAATCGGACTATGGCTACACCTTC
CDR3: CASSLGQSDYGYTF
size: .
D: .
V: TRBV7-2
J: TRBJ1-2

DNA: TGCAGTGCTAGTGTGGGGGCCAACAATCAGCCCCAGCATTTT
CDR3: CSASVGANNQPQHF
size: .
D: .
V: TRBV20-1
J: TRBJ1-5

DNA: TGTGCCAGCAGCGTAACAGGGTCGGATGGCTACACCTTC
CDR3: CASSVTGSDGYTF
size: .
D: .
V: TRBV9
J: TRBJ1-2

DNA: TGTGCCAGCAGCGTAGCGAGCTCTGGAAACACCATATATTTT
CDR3: CASSVASSGNTIYF
size: once
D: .
V: TRBV9
J: TRBJ1-3

DNA: TGTGCCAGCAGCCGGGGACAGGGGGTCAATCAGCCCCAGCATTTT
CDR3: CASSRGQGVNQPQHF
size: .
D: TRBD1
V: TRBV4-2
J: TRBJ1-5

DNA: TGCAGTGCTAGTGCCGGCGGGACAGGGATACAGCCCCAGCATTTT
CDR3: CSASAGGTGIQPQHF
size: .
D: TRBD1
V: TRBV20-1
J: TRBJ1-5

DNA: TGTGCCAGCAGCGTAGTCTCGAACACTGAAGCTTTCTTT
CDR3: CASSVVSNTEAFF
size: .
D: .
V: TRBV9
J: TRBJ1-1

DNA: TGTGCCAGCAGCTCACAGGGGGCGAGGAGTGGCTACACCTTC
CDR3: CASSSQGARSGYTF
size: .
D: TRBD1
V: TRBV11-2
J: TRBJ1-2

DNA: TGTGCCAGTAGTACAGGTCAGGGGGGCAATCAGCCCCAGCATTTT
CDR3: CASSTGQGGNQPQHF
size: .
D: TRBD1
V: TRBV19
J: TRBJ1-5

DNA: TGTGCCAGCAGCCTCGGACTCAATCAGCCCCAGCATTTT
CDR3: CASSLGLNQPQHF
size: few
D: .
V: TRBV3-1/TRBV3-2
J: TRBJ1-5

DNA: TGTGCCAGCAGTGTGTGCCGAAAAACTCAGGGTCCTAAGATGAACACTGAAGCTTTCTTT
CDR3: CASSVCRKTQGPKMNTEAFF
size: .
D: .
V: TRBV6-4
J: TRBJ1-1

DNA: TGTGCCAGCAGCCAAGATACAGGGGACTATGGCTACACCTTC
CDR3: CASSQDTGDYGYTF
size: .
D: TRBD1
V: TRBV3-1/TRBV3-2
J: TRBJ1-2

DNA: TGCGCCAGCCGTGGACAGAGGAACACTGAAGCTTTCTTT
CDR3: CASRGQRNTEAFF
size: .
D: .
V: TRBV10-2
J: TRBJ1-1

DNA: TGCGCCAGCAGCTTGGAGGCCAGGGCTAACTATGGCTACACCTTC
CDR3: CASSLEARANYGYTF
size: .
D: .
V: TRBV5-1
J: TRBJ1-2

DNA: TGCGCCAGCAGCCTCCGGGACAGGGGGATTGAAGCTTTCTTT
CDR3: CASSLRDRGIEAFF
size: .
D: TRBD1
V: TRBV5-1
J: TRBJ1-1

DNA: TGTGCCAGTAGTATAGATGTTCGGGGATATGCTTTCTTT
CDR3: CASSIDVRGYAFF
size: .
D: .
V: TRBV19
J: TRBJ1-1

DNA: TGTGCCTGGCAGGGTAATTCACCCCTCCACTTT
CDR3: CAWQGNSPLHF
size: few
D: .
V: TRBV30
J: TRBJ1-6

DNA: TGTGCCTGGATGGGACACCTTCTGAGAGGAGAGGAGACCCAGTACTTC
CDR3: CAWMGHLLRGEETQYF
size: .
D: .
V: TRBV30
J: TRBJ2-5

DNA: TGTGCCAGCAGTGGGACTAGCGGAACCCAGCAGTTCTTC
CDR3: CASSGTSGTQQFF
size: few
D: TRBD2
V: TRBV12-3/TRBV12-4
J: TRBJ2-1

DNA: TGCAGTATTCCGGGGGGCCCAGATACGCAGTATTTT
CDR3: CSIPGGPDTQYF
size: .
D: .
V: TRBV29-1
J: TRBJ2-3

DNA: TGCAGCGTTGAAGAGGCAGGGAGGGGTGGCTACACCTTC
CDR3: CSVEEAGRGGYTF
size: few
D: .
V: TRBV29-1
J: TRBJ1-2

DNA: TGTGCCAGCAGCCAAGCCGGGGGACAGCACACCGGGGAGCTGTTTTTT
CDR3: CASSQAGGQHTGELFF
size: .
D: .
V: TRBV7-2
J: TRBJ2-2

DNA: TGCAGCGTTGAATGGGGACAGGGGGCTGGGGCCAACGTCCTGACTTTC
CDR3: CSVEWGQGAGANVLTF
size: .
D: TRBD1
V: TRBV29-1
J: TRBJ2-6

DNA: TGTGCCAGCAGTTACTCTTACAGGGTATGGAATTCACCCCTCCACTTT
CDR3: CASSYSYRVWNSPLHF
size: .
D: .
V: TRBV6-5
J: TRBJ1-6

DNA: TGTGCCAGCAGTTTGGGCAGCTATGGCTACACCTTC
CDR3: CASSLGSYGYTF
size: .
D: .
V: TRBV12-3/TRBV12-4
J: TRBJ1-2

DNA: TGCAGTGCTAGTTCGGGAGGGCCGGGGGAGACCCAGTACTTC
CDR3: CSASSGGPGETQYF
size: .
D: TRBD2
V: TRBV20-1
J: TRBJ2-5

DNA: TGTGCCAGCAGCCCCGGGACTGGACGATCACCCCTCCACTTT
CDR3: CASSPGTGRSPLHF
size: .
D: .
V: TRBV11-2
J: TRBJ1-6

DNA: TGTGCCAGTCGCCGGACAGACTCCTACGAGCAGTACTTC
CDR3: CASRRTDSYEQYF
size: .
D: .
V: TRBV19
J: TRBJ2-7

DNA: TGTGCCAGCAGCCCGACCGGGAGGATGGATGAAAAACTGTTTTTT
CDR3: CASSPTGRMDEKLFF
size: .
D: .
V: TRBV9
J: TRBJ1-4

DNA: TGTGCCACCAGTCGGACAGGGCTTAACCAGCCCCAGCATTTT
CDR3: CATSRTGLNQPQHF
size: .
D: TRBD1
V: TRBV24-1
J: TRBJ1-5

DNA: TGTGCCAGCAGCCTTCGACAGGACCGTCAGCCCCAGCATTTT
CDR3: CASSLRQDRQPQHF
size: .
D: .
V: TRBV3-1/TRBV3-2
J: TRBJ1-5

DNA: TGTGCCAGCAGCTACGACGGGACAGGGAACTATGGCTACACCTTC
CDR3: CASSYDGTGNYGYTF
size: .
D: TRBD1
V: TRBV7-9
J: TRBJ1-2

DNA: TGTGCCAGCAGCCAAGTTATGGCGGCTGAAGCTTTCTTT
CDR3: CASSQVMAAEAFF
size: .
D: .
V: TRBV3-1/TRBV3-2
J: TRBJ1-1

DNA: TGTGCCAGCAGTGTCGCCGGGACAGGGGGCAGTTCTCAGCCCCAGCATTTT
CDR3: CASSVAGTGGSSQPQHF
size: .
D: TRBD1
V: TRBV28
J: TRBJ1-5

DNA: TGTGCCAGCAGCTTAGTATTGAGGGGACAGGATGTGTCACCCCTCCACTTT
CDR3: CASSLVLRGQDVSPLHF
size: .
D: TRBD1
V: TRBV7-9
J: TRBJ1-6

DNA: TGTGCCAGCGGACAGGGATCAGTAGGAAACACCATATATTTT
CDR3: CASGQGSVGNTIYF
size: .
D: TRBD1
V: TRBV28
J: TRBJ1-3

DNA: TGTGCCAGCAGCCGAAACCCCAGGGAGGACGATGGCTACACCTTC
CDR3: CASSRNPREDDGYTF
size: .
D: .
V: TRBV7-9
J: TRBJ1-2

DNA: TGCGCCAGCAGCCCCATGATGAGGGCGGGAGGCGGGAATGAGCAGTTCTTC
CDR3: CASSPMMRAGGGNEQFF
size: .
D: TRBD2
V: TRBV4-1
J: TRBJ2-1

DNA: TGCGCCAGCAGCCAGGAGCCGGGGTCTAACTATGGCTACACCTTC
CDR3: CASSQEPGSNYGYTF
size: .
D: .
V: TRBV4-3
J: TRBJ1-2

DNA: TGTGCCAGCAGCCCTGGGACTAGCGGGAGGGCCCCTATCGGGGAGCTGTTTTTT
CDR3: CASSPGTSGRAPIGELFF
size: .
D: TRBD2
V: TRBV7-9
J: TRBJ2-2

DNA: TGTGCCAGCAGCTTAGGTGGCAGGGTAGACTATGGCTACACCTTC
CDR3: CASSLGGRVDYGYTF
size: .
D: .
V: TRBV7-8
J: TRBJ1-2

DNA: TGCGCCAGCAGCTCGACAGGGCAAACTGGAAACACCATATATTTT
CDR3: CASSSTGQTGNTIYF
size: .
D: TRBD1
V: TRBV5-1
J: TRBJ1-3

DNA: TGTGCCAGCAGCGCAACAGGGAATGAAAAACTGTTTTTT
CDR3: CASSATGNEKLFF
size: .
D: .
V: TRBV11-2
J: TRBJ1-4

DNA: TGTGCCAGCAGTTTGGGACAGGGGAACACTGAAGCTTTCTTT
CDR3: CASSLGQGNTEAFF
size: once
D: TRBD1
V: TRBV6-6
J: TRBJ1-1

DNA: TGCAGCGTTAGACAGGGGGCGCGAACAGATACGCAGTATTTT
CDR3: CSVRQGARTDTQYF
size: few
D: TRBD1
V: TRBV29-1
J: TRBJ2-3

DNA: TGTGCCAGCAGTTCGCGGACTTGGGGGGGCGGGATGGAGACCCAGTACTTC
CDR3: CASSSRTWGGGMETQYF
size: .
D: .
V: TRBV27
J: TRBJ2-5

DNA: .
CDR3: CASSSVGPGILQETQYF
size: .
D: .
V: TRBV21-1
J: TRBJ2-5